The text below deals with one T cell receptor (beta chain). Its matching antigen is unknown. Primers included in the PCR were 60 Vbeta and 13 Jbeta primers. TCRdb's table, derived via immunoSEQ multiplex PCR, lists solely in-frame clones and lacks some. The sample records around 300,000 clones, around 65% being singletons. The V gene lost 3 bases and the J gene lost 9 bases, with 18 bases spanning the gap. Germline loops: CDR1 MGHRA, CDR2 YSYEKL. This CDR3 is built from 16 residues. This sample is part of a study of cytomegalovirus exposure and HLA in healthy donors. For the study at large: A previous analysis identified about 110 million unique TCR beta sequences derived from about 180 million T cells. Study results and limitations: Sequencing probably produced one cluster of sequence variants that were highly shared. Later on, analysis showed that most CMV-associated TCR beta chains appeared to be HLA-restricted. Within an earlier analysis, most TCR beta V segments proved productive either about 87% or about 30% of the time.

The sample taken for sequencing was PBMCs. The J gene is TRBJ2-6, the V gene TRBV4-1, with D perhaps TRBD1 (5 bases). The source is a female donor in good health and CMV-seronegative. The CDR3 region has the DNA TGCGCCAGCAGCCATCAGACAGTGGTTCGGGTCAACGTCCTGACTTTC. Translating it yields CASSHQTVVRVNVLTF.